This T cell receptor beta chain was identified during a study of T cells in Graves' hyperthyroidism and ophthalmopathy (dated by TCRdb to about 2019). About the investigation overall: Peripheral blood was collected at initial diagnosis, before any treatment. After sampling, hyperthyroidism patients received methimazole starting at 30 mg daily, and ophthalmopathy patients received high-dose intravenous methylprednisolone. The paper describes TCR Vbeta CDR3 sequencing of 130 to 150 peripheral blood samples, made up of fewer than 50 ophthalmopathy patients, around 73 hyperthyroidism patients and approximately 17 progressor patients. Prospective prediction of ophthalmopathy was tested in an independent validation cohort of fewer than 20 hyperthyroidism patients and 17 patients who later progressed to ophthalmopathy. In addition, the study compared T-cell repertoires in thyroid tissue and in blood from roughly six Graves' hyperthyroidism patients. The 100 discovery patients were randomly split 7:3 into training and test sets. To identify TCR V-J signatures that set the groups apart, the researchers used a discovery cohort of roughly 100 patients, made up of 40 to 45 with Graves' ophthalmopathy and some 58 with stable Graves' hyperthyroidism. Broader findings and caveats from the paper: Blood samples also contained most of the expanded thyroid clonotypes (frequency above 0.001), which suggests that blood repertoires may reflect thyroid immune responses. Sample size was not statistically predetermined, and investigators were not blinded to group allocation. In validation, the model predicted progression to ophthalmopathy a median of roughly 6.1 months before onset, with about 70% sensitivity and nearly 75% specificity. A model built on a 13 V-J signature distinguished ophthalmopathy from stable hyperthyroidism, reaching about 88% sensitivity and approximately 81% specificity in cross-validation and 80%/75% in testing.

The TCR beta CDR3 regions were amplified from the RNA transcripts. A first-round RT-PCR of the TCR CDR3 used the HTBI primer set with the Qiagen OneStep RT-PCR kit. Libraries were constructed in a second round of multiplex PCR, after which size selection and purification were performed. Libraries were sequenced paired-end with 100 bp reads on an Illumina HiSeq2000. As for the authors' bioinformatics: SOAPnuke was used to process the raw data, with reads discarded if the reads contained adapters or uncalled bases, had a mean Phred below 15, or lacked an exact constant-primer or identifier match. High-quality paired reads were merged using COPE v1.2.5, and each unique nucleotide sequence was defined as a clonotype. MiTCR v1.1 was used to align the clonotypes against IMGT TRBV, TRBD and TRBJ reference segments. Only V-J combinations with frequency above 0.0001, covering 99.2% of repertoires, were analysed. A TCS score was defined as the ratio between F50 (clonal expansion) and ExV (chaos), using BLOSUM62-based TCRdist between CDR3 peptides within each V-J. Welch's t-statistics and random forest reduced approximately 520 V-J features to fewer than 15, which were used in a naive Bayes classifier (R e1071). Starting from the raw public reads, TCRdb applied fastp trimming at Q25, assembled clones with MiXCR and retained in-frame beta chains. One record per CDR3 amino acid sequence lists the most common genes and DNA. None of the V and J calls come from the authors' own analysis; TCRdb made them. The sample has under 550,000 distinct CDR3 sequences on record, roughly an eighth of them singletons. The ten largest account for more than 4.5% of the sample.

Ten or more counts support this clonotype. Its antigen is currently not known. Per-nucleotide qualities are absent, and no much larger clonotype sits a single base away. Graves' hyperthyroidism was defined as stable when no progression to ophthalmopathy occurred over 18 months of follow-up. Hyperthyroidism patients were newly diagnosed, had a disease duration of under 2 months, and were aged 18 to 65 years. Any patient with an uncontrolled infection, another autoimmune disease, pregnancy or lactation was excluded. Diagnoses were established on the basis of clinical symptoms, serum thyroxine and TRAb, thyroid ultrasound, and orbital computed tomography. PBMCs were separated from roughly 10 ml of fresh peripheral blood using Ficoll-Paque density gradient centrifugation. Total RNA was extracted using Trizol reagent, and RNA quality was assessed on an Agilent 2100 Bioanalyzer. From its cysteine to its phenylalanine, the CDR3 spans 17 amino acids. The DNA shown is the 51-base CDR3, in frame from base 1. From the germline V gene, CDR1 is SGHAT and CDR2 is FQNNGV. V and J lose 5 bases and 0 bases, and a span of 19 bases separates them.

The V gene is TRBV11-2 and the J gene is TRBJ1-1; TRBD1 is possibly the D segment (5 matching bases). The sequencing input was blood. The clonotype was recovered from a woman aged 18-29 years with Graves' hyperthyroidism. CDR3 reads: CASSPIPTETLNTEAFF. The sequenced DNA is TGTGCCAGCAGCCCGATCCCGACAGAGACCCTGAACACTGAAGCTTTCTTT.